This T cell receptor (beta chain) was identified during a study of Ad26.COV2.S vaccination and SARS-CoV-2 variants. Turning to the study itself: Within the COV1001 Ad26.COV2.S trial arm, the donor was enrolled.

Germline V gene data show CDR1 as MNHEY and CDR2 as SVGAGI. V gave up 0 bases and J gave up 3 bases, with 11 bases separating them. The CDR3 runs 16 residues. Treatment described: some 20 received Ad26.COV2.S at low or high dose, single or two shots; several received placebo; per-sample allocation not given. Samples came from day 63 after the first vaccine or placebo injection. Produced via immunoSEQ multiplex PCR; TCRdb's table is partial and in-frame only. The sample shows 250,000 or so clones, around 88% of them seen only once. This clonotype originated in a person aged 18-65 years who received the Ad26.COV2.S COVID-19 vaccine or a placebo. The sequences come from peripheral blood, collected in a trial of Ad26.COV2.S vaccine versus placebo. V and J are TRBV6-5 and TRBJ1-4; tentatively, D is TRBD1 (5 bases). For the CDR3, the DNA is TGTGCCAGCAGTTACTCGGGAGGGACGCCTAATGAAAAACTGTTTTTT. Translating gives CASSYSGGTPNEKLFF.